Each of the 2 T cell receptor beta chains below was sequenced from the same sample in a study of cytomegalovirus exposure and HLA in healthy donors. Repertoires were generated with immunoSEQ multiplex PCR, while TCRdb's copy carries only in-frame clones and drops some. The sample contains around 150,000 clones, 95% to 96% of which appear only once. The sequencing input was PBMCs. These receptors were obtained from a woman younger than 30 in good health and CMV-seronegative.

CDR3 bases: TGTGCCAGCAGGGGGACAGGGAATGGCTACACCTTC. Its translation: CASRGTGNGYTF. The gene calls are TRBV6-4 and TRBJ1-2; 9 bases match TRBD1. V lost 6 bases to trimming and J lost 6 bases; unmatched junction nucleotides: 2. The CDR3 runs 12 residues. Germline V gene sequence: CDR1 MRHNA, CDR2 SNTAGT.

The CDR3 nucleotides read TGTGCCAGCAGCTCCCCGAGACAGGGCGCGGACTATGGCTACACCTTC. Its translation: CASSSPRQGADYGYTF. The genes are TRBV7-8 and TRBJ1-2; 7 bases map to TRBD1. V shed 4 bases and J 3 bases; nucleotides not matched to a gene: 11. This CDR3 has 16 amino acids. Germline V CDR1 and CDR2: SGHVS, FQNEAQ.